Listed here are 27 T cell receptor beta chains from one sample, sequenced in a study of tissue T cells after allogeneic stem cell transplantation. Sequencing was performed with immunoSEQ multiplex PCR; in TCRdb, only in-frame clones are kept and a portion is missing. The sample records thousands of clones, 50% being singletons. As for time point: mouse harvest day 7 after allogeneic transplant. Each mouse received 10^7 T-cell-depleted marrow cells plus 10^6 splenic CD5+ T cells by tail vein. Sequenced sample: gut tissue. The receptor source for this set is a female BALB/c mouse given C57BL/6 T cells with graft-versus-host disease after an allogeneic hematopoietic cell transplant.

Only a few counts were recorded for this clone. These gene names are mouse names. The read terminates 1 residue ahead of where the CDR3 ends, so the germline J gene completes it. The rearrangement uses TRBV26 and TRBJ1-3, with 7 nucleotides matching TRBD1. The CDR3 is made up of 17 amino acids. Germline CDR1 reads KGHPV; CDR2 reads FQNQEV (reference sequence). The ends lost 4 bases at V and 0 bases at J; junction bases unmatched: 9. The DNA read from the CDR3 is TGTGCCAGCAGTCCATACAGGGGACGGAATTCTGGAAATACGCTCTAT. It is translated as CASSPYRGRNSGNTLY. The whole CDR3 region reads CASSPYRGRNSGNTLYF.

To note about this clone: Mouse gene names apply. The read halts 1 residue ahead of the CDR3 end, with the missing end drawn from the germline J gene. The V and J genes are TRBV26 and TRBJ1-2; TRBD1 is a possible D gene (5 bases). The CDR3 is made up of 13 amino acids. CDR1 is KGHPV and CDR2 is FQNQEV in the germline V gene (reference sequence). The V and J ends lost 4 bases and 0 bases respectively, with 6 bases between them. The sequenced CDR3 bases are TGTGCCAGCAGTCCGGGGGCAAACTCCGACTACACC. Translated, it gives CASSPGANSDYT. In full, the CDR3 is CASSPGANSDYTF.

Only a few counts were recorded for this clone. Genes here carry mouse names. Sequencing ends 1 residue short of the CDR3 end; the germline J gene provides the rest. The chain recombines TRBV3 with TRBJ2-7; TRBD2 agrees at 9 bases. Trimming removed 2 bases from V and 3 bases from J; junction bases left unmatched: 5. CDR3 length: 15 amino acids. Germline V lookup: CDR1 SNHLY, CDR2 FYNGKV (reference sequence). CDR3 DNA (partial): TGTGCCAGCAGCTTAAGAGGGACTGGGCGCTATGAACAGTAC. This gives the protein CASSLRGTGRYEQY. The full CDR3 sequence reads CASSLRGTGRYEQYF.

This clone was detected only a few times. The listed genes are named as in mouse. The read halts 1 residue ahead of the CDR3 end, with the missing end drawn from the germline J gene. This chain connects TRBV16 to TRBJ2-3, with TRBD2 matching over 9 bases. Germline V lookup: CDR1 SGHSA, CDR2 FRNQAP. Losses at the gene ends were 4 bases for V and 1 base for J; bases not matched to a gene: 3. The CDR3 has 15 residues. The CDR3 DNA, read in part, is TGTGCAAGCAGCTCTGGACTGGGGCGTGCAGAAACGCTGTAT. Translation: CASSSGLGRAETLY. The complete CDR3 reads CASSSGLGRAETLYF.

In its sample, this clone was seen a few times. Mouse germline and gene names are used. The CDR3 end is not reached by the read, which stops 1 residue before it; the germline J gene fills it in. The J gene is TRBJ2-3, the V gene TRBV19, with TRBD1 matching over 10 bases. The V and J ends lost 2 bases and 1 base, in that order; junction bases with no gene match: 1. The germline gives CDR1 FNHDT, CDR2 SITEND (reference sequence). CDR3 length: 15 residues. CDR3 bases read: TGTGCCAGCAGTATCGGGACAGGGGGTGCAGAAACGCTGTAT. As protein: CASSIGTGGAETLY. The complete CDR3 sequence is CASSIGTGGAETLYF.

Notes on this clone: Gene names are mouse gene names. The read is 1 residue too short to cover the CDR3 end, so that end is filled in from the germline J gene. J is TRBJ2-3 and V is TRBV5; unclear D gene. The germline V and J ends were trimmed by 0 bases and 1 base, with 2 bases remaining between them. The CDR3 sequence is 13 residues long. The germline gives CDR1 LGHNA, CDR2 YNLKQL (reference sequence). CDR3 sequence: CASSQEGAETLYF. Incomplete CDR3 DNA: TGTGCCAGCAGCCAAGAGGGTGCAGAAACGCTGTAT.

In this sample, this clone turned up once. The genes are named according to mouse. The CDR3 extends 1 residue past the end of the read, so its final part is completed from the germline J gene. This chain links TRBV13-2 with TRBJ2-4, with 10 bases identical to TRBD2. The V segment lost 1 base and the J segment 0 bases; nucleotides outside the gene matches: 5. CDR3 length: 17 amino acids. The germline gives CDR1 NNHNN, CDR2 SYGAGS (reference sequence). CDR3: CASGDTGTGASQNTLYF. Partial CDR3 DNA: TGTGCCAGCGGTGATACGGGGACTGGGGCTAGTCAAAACACCTTGTAC.

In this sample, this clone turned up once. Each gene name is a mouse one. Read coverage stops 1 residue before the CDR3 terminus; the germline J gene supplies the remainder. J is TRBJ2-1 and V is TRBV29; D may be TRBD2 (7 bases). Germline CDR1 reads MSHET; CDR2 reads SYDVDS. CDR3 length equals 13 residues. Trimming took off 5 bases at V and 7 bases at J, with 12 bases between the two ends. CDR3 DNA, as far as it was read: TGTGCTAGCAGTGAGGGGGGCTGGGCTGAGCAGTTC. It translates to CASSEGGWAEQF. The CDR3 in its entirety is CASSEGGWAEQFF.

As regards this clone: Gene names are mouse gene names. The CDR3 sequence: CAWSLGGVVQNTLYF. The part of the CDR3 DNA that was read is TGTGCCTGGAGTCTAGGGGGGGTAGTACAAAACACCTTGTAC. This rearrangement joins TRBV31 to TRBJ2-4; a weak D match, TRBD2 (7 bases). The read terminates 1 residue before the CDR3 end, so the remaining end is supplied by the germline J gene. V lost 0 bases and J lost 3, with 13 bases in between. This CDR3 spans 15 amino acids. Germline values: CDR1 GKSSPN, CDR2 SITVG.

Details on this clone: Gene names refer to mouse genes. The CDR3 protein is CASSLKNTGQLYF. The sequenced part of the CDR3 DNA is TGTGCCAGCAGCCTGAAAAACACCGGGCAGCTCTAC. This chain connects TRBV15 to TRBJ2-2; D unresolved. The read is 1 residue too short to cover the CDR3 end, so that end is filled in from the germline J gene. The CDR3 runs to 13 residues. The germline V gene encodes CDR1 SGHND and CDR2 FRSKSL. Trimming removed 6 bases at V and 1 base at J, with 6 bases between.

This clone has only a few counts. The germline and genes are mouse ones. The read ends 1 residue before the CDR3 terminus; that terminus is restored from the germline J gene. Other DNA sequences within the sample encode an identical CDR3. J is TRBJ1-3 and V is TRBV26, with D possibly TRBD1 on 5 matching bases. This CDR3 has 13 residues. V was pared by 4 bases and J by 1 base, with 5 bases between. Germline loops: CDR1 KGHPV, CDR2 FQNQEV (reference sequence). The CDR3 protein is CASSQGSGNTLYF. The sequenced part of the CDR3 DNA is TGTGCCAGCAGTCAGGGGTCTGGAAATACGCTCTAT.

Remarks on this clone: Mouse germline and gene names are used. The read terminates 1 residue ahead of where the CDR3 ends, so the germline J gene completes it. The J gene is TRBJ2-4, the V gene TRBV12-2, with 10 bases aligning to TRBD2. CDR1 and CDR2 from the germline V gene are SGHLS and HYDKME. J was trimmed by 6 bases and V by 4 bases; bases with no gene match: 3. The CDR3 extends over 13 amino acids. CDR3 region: CASSSDWGNTLYF. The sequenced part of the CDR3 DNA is TGTGCCAGCTCATCGGACTGGGGGAACACCTTGTAC.

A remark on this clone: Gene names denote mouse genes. Incomplete CDR3 DNA: TGTGGTGCTAGAGGGGACAGGGGCACAGAAGTCTTC. Amino acids: CGARGDRGTEVF. The CDR3 in full is CGARGDRGTEVFF. The rearrangement joins TRBV20 to TRBJ1-1, with 10 positions matching TRBD1. Read coverage stops 1 residue before the CDR3 terminus; the germline J gene supplies the remainder. The ends lost 3 bases at V and 4 bases at J; junction bases unmatched: 2. The CDR3 sequence is 13 residues long. From germline, CDR1 is GFQATS and CDR2 STVNSAI. Full variable domain (outside the CDR3, taken from reference TRBV20 and TRBJ1-1): GALVYQYPRRTICKSGTSMRMECQAVGFQATSVAWYRQSPQKTFELIALSTVNSAIKYEQNFTQEKFPISHPNLSFSSMTVLNAYLEDRGLYLCGARGDRGTEVFFGKGTRLTVV.

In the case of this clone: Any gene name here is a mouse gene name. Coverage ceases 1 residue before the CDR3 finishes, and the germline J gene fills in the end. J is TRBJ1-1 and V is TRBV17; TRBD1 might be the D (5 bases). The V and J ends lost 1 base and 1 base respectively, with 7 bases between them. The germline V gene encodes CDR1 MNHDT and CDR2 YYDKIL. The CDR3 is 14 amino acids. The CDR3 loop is CASSRGQGNTEVFF. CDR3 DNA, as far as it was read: TGTGCTAGCAGTAGAGGGCAGGGAAACACAGAAGTCTTC.

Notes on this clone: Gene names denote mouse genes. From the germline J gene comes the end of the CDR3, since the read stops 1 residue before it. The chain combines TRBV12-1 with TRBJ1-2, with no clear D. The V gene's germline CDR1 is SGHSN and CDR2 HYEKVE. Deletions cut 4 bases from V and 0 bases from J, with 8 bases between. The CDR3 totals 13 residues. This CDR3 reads CASSNSANSDYTF. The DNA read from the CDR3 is TGTGCCAGCTCGAACAGTGCAAACTCCGACTACACC.

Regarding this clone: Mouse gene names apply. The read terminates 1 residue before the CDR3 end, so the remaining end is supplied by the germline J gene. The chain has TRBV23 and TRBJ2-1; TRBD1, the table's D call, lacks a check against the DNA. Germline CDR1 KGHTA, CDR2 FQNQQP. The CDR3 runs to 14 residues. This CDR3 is CSSSQDSNYAEQFF. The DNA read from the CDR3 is TGCTCCAGCAGTCAAGACAGTAACTATGCTGAGCAGTTC.

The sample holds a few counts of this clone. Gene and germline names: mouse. Partial CDR3 DNA: TGTGCCAGCAGCTCACAGGGAAGGGGAAACGAAAGATTATTT. Translating gives CASSSQGRGNERLF. The CDR3 as a whole reads CASSSQGRGNERLFF. The chain recombines TRBV3 with TRBJ1-4; D is perhaps TRBD1 (6 bases). The read halts 1 residue ahead of the CDR3 end, with the missing end drawn from the germline J gene. There are 15 residues in the CDR3. The ends were cut back, 4 bases at V and 5 bases at J, with 14 bases in the middle. Per the germline V gene, CDR1 is SNHLY and CDR2 is FYNGKV (reference sequence). Filled out from reference TRBV3 and TRBJ1-4, the complete variable domain reads GPKVLQIPSHQIIDMGQMVTLNCDPVSNHLYFYWYKQILGQQMEFLVNFYNGKVMEKSKLFKDQFSVERPDGSYFTLKIQPTALEDSAVYFCASSSQGRGNERLFFGHGTKLSVL.

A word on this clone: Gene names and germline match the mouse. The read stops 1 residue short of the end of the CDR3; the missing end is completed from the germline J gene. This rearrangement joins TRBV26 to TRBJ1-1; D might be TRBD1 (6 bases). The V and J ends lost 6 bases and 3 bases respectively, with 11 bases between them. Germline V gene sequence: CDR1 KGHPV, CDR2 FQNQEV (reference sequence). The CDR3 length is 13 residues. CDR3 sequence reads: CASSPGHHTEVFF. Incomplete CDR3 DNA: TGTGCCAGCAGCCCGGGACACCACACAGAAGTCTTC.

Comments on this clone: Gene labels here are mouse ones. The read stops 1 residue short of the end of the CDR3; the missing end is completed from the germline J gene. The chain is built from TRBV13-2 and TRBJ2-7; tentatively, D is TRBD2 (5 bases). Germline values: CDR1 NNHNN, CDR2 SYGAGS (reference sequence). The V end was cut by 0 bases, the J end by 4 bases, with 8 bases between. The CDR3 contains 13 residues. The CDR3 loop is CASGDVTVYEQYF. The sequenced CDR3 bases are TGTGCCAGCGGTGATGTGACTGTGTATGAACAGTAC.

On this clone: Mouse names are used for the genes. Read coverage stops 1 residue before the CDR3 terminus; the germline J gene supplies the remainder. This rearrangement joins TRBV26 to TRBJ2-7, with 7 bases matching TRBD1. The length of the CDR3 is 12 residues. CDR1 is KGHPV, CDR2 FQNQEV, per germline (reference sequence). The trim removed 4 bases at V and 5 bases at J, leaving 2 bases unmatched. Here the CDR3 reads CASSPDRDEQYF. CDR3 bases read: TGTGCCAGCAGTCCCGACAGGGATGAACAGTAC.

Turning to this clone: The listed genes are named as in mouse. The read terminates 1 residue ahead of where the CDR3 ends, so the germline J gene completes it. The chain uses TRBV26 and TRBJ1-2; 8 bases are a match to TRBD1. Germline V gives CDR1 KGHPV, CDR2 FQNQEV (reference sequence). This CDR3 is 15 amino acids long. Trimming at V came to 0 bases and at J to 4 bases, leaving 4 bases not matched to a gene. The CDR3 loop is CASSLSNGQGSDYTF. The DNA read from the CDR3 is TGTGCCAGCAGTCTGTCGAATGGACAGGGCTCCGACTACACC.

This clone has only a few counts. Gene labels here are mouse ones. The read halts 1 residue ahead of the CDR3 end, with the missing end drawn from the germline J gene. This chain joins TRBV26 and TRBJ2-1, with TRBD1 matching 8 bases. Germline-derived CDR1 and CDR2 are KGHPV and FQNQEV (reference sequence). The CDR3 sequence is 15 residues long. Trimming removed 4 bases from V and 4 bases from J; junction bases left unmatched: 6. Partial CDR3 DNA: TGTGCCAGCAGTCCCCAGGGGGCAGGGTATGCTGAGCAGTTC. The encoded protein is CASSPQGAGYAEQF. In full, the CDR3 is CASSPQGAGYAEQFF.

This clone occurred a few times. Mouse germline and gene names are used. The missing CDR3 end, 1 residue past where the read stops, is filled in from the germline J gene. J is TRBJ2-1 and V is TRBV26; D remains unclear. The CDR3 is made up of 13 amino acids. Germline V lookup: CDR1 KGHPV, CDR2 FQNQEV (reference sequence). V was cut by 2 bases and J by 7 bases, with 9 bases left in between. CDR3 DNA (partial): TGTGCCAGCAGTCTGCTGGAGAGGGCTGAGCAGTTC. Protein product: CASSLLERAEQF. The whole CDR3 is CASSLLERAEQFF.

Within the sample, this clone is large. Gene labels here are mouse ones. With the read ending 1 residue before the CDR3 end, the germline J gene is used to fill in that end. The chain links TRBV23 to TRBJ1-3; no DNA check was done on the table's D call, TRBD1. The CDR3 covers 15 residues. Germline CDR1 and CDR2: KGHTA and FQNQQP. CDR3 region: CSSTPGQGAGNTLYF. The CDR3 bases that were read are TGCTCCAGCACCCCGGGACAGGGGGCTGGAAATACGCTCTAT.

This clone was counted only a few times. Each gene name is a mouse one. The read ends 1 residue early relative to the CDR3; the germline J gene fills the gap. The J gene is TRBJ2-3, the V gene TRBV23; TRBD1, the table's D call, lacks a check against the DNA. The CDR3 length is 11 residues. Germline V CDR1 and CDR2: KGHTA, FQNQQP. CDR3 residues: CSSTGAETLYF. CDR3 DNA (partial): TGCTCCAGCACAGGGGCAGAAACGCTGTAT.

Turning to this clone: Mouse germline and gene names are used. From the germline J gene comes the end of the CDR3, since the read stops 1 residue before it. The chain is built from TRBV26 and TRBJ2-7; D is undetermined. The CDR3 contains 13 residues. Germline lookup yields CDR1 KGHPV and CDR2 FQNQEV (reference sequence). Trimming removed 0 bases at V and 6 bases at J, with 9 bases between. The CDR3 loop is CASSLSEGLEQYF. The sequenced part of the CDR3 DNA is TGTGCCAGCAGTCTGTCGGAAGGGCTTGAACAGTAC.

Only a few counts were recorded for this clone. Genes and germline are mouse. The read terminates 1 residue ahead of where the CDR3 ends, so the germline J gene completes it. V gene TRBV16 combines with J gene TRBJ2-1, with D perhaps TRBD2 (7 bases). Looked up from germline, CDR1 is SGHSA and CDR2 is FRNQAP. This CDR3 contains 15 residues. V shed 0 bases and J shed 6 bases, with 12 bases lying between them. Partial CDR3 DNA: TGTGCAAGCAGCTTAGATCTGGGGGCCTTTGCTGAGCAGTTC. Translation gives CASSLDLGAFAEQF. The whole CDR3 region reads CASSLDLGAFAEQFF.